Each of the 19 T cell receptor beta chains below was sequenced from the same sample in a study of radiation and T cells in renal cell carcinoma. As to time point: baseline pretreatment blood. Described treatment: 15 Gy SBRT to primary tumor, nephrectomy 4 weeks later. Libraries were prepared by immunoSEQ multiplex PCR; TCRdb keeps only in-frame clonotypes and omits some of them. This table holds approximately 140,000 clones, approximately 90% found once. This sample comprised blood, obtained from a patient whose treatment included radiotherapy and nephrectomy. The receptor set was obtained from a woman aged 70-85 years with renal cell carcinoma.

J is TRBJ2-3 and V is TRBV28; possible D gene TRBD2, 6 bases. V lost 4 bases and J 4 bases, leaving 12 bases between the germline ends. The CDR3 loop spans 14 amino acids. Germline V lookup: CDR1 MDHEN, CDR2 SYDVKM. CDR3 residues: CASSSGGSPDTQYF. The CDR3 coding sequence is TGTGCCAGCAGTTCTGGGGGGTCCCCAGATACGCAGTATTTT.

V usage is TRBV5-1 and J usage is TRBJ2-1; TRBD2 matches at 12 bases. V shed 4 bases and J 6 bases; nucleotides not matched to a gene: 11. The germline CDR1 and CDR2 sequences are SGHRS and YFSETQ. There are 17 residues in the CDR3. This CDR3 is CASSDELAGGRGNEQFF. In DNA form, the CDR3 reads TGCGCCAGCAGCGACGAACTAGCGGGGGGCCGGGGCAATGAGCAGTTCTTC. Looking up the rest from reference TRBV5-1 and TRBJ2-1 gives the full variable domain: KAGVTQTPRYLIKTRGQQVTLSCSPISGHRSVSWYQQTPGQGLQFLFEYFSETQRNKGNFPGRFSGRQFSNSRSEMNVSTLELGDSALYLCASSDELAGGRGNEQFFGPGTRLTVL.

V usage is TRBV5-1 and J usage is TRBJ1-2; TRBD1 matches 9 bases. J was trimmed by 1 base and V by 0 bases; bases with no gene match: 1. Germline CDR1 is SGHRS and CDR2 is YFSETQ. This CDR3 comprises 15 residues. The CDR3: CASSLGTGVNYGYTF. The DNA of the CDR3 is TGCGCCAGCAGCTTGGGGACAGGGGTTAACTATGGCTACACCTTC.

This chain joins TRBV28 and TRBJ1-2; a possible D gene is TRBD1 (5 bases). This CDR3 has 13 amino acids. Trimming pared 7 bases from V and 4 bases from J, leaving 13 bases between. CDR1 and CDR2 from the germline V gene are MDHEN and SYDVKM. CDR3 region: CASTTQGGYGYTF. Written as DNA, the CDR3 is TGTGCCAGCACTACTCAGGGAGGCTATGGCTACACCTTC.

This chain uses TRBV4-1 with TRBJ1-6; the match to TRBD1 covers 8 bases. Trimming took 0 bases from V and 8 from J; bases not matched to a gene: 3. Germline V gene lookup returns CDR1 MGHRA and CDR2 YSYEKL. This CDR3 spans 15 amino acids. CDR3 sequence (DNA): TGCGCCAGCAGCCAAGATGGGACAGGCTATTCACCCCTCCACTTT. It is translated as CASSQDGTGYSPLHF.

The chain uses TRBV14 and TRBJ2-3; no clear D gene. Deletions cut 0 bases from V and 7 bases from J, with 8 bases between. This CDR3 is 13 amino acids long. In germline, CDR1 is SGHDN, CDR2 FVKESK. Written as DNA, the CDR3 is TGTGCCAGCAGCCAAGATAGGATAAATACGCAGTATTTT. It specifies CASSQDRINTQYF. Drawing the rest from reference TRBV14 and TRBJ2-3, the complete variable domain is EAGVTQFPSHSVIEKGQTVTLRCDPISGHDNLYWYRRVMGKEIKFLLHFVKESKQDESGMPNNRFLAERTGGTYSTLKVQPAELEDSGVYFCASSQDRINTQYFGPGTRLTVL.

The rearrangement uses TRBV10-3 and TRBJ2-3; 8 bases agree with TRBD2. Germline V CDR1 and CDR2: ENHRY, SYGVKD. With 11 bases clipped from V and 0 bases from J, the junction kept 10 bases outside the gene matches. This CDR3 has 15 residues. The CDR3 DNA is TGTGCCTCCGCCGGGCTAGCGGGTAGCACAGATACGCAGTATTTT. Encoded protein: CASAGLAGSTDTQYF.

V is TRBV7-2 and J is TRBJ1-2, with D perhaps matching TRBD1 (6 bases). Trimming pared 2 bases from V and 7 bases from J, leaving 14 bases between. Germline V CDR1 and CDR2: SGHTA, FQGNSA. This CDR3 has 14 residues. Here the CDR3 reads CASSLPQGTSGYTF. The CDR3 bases are TGTGCCAGCAGCTTACCGCAGGGGACTTCTGGCTACACCTTC.

The V and J genes are TRBV11-3 and TRBJ1-1; D might be TRBD1 (5 bases). The V end was cut by 4 bases, the J end by 1 base, with 19 bases between. CDR3 length equals 17 residues. CDR1 SGHNT and CDR2 YENEEA come from the germline V gene. In DNA form, the CDR3 reads TGTGCCAGCAGCTACTCCCCGGGGGGAAGGAAGAACACTGAAGCTTTCTTT. The encoded protein is CASSYSPGGRKNTEAFF.

The V gene is TRBV7-9, the J gene TRBJ1-1; TRBD1 might be the D (5 bases). V shed 3 bases and J shed 5 bases, with 13 bases lying between them. This CDR3 is built from 14 residues. Germline CDR1 and CDR2: SEHNR and FQNEAQ (reference sequence). The CDR3 loop reads CASSFSGGGTEAFF. CDR3 nucleotide sequence: TGTGCCAGCAGCTTTTCCGGGGGTGGAACTGAAGCTTTCTTT.

This sequence joins TRBV5-6 and TRBJ2-3, with D perhaps matching TRBD1 or TRBD2 (5 bases each). Trimming cost V 0 bases and J 2 bases, with 7 bases left between them. CDR3 size: 14 residues. Germline CDR1 reads SGHDT; CDR2 reads YYEEEE. The DNA of the CDR3 is TGTGCCAGCAGCTTGGCGGGGCTCACAGATACGCAGTATTTT. Protein: CASSLAGLTDTQYF.

This CDR3 is CASSLWDSLNEQFF. CDR3 bases: TGCGCCAGCAGCTTGTGGGACAGCCTTAATGAGCAGTTCTTC. The V and J genes are TRBV5-1 and TRBJ2-1; 7 nucleotides match TRBD1. The V gene's germline CDR1 is SGHRS and CDR2 YFSETQ. The CDR3 consists of 14 residues. J was trimmed by 7 bases and V by 1 base; bases with no gene match: 5.

V usage is TRBV4-1 and J usage is TRBJ2-1, with D uncertain. The V gene lost 9 bases and the J gene lost 8 bases, with 20 bases spanning the gap. CDR1 MGHRA and CDR2 YSYEKL come from the germline V gene. The CDR3 has 14 amino acids. CDR3 sequence (DNA): TGCGCCAGTAACCCGGGTCGCAAGGTCGATGAGCAGTTCTTC. This encodes CASNPGRKVDEQFF.

The chain employs TRBV29-1 and TRBJ2-7; 7 bases align to TRBD1. Germline V gene data show CDR1 as SQVTM and CDR2 as ANQGSEA. V gave up 6 bases and J gave up 5 bases; unmatched junction bases: 13. The CDR3 length is 14 residues. The CDR3 loop reads CSVGTGVRLDEQYF. CDR3 nucleotide sequence: TGCAGCGTGGGTACAGGGGTGAGGTTGGACGAGCAGTACTTC.

The genes are TRBV19 and TRBJ1-1, with TRBD1 matching 7 bases. Looked up from germline, CDR1 is LNHDA and CDR2 is SQIVND (reference sequence). V lost 6 bases to trimming and J lost 5 bases; unmatched junction nucleotides: 9. The CDR3 covers 14 residues. CDR3 sequence reads: CASSQMTGRTEAFF. The CDR3 DNA follows: TGTGCCAGTAGCCAGATGACAGGGCGGACTGAAGCTTTCTTT.

This chain uses TRBV6-1 with TRBJ2-5, with 13 bases matching TRBD2. V gave up 5 bases and J gave up 5 bases; unmatched junction bases: 8. The CDR3 extends over 16 amino acids. CDR1 is MNHNS and CDR2 is SASEGT in the germline V gene. In nucleotides, the CDR3 is TGTGCCAGCAGTAAAGGACTAGCGGGAGCAGGGGAGACCCAGTACTTC. Translation gives CASSKGLAGAGETQYF.

To note about this clone: No DNA is shown, since the ends of the CDR3 on it are uncertain; the CDR3 is the one TCRdb lists. The chain carries TRBV4-3 and TRBJ2-3; the DNA was not compared with TRBD2, the D call given in the table. Germline lookup yields CDR1 LGHNA and CDR2 YSLEER. Counting both end residues, the CDR3 totals 13 amino acids. The CDR3 is CASSQWGGGATDF.

The CDR3 region is CASSRAGGQETQYF. The CDR3 DNA reads TGTGCCAGCAGCCGAGCGGGGGGGCAAGAGACCCAGTACTTC. The chain combines TRBV5-4 with TRBJ2-5, with 10 positions matching TRBD2. V was clipped by 4 bases and J by 2 bases; unmatched bases: 2. The CDR3 consists of 14 residues. In germline, CDR1 is SGHNT, CDR2 YYREEE (reference sequence).

The chain has TRBV11-2 and TRBJ1-2; no clear D. The CDR3 is 8 amino acids. The germline CDR1 and CDR2 sequences are SGHAT and FQNNGV. Between the trimmed V and J ends, which lost 11 bases and 4 bases, there was a span of 2 bases. CDR3 in amino acids: CAVYGYTF. CDR3 DNA sequence: TGTGCCGTCTATGGCTACACCTTC.